These T cell receptor beta chains were read from a single sample in a study of graft-versus-host responses after intestinal transplantation. These receptors have no identified antigens. The method was immunoSEQ multiplex PCR; TCRdb's version includes in-frame clones alone and lacks a portion of them. This table holds some 41,000 clones, 95% found once. The sequenced sample was unstimulated CD8+ T cells sorted from spleen or lymph node cells, obtained before transplant. The receptors here all came from a human donor who was the organ donor for an intestinal transplant. CDR3s include the opening cysteine and the closing phenylalanine or tryptophan. Each record gives: J gene, clone size, V gene, D gene, CDR3 protein. D genes are given only for firm matches. A row's size may be missing; if present it is once, few, many or a size class.

j_call: TRBJ2-3
clone_size: .
v_call: TRBV15
d_call: .
cdr3_aa: CATSKLSGTQYF

j_call: TRBJ2-7
clone_size: once
v_call: TRBV21-1
d_call: .
cdr3_aa: CASSSGLRYEQYF

j_call: TRBJ2-7
clone_size: .
v_call: TRBV7-8
d_call: TRBD2
cdr3_aa: CASSLATPGGGPQGQYF

j_call: TRBJ2-7
clone_size: .
v_call: TRBV10-3
d_call: TRBD1
cdr3_aa: CAISEGGPSYEQYF

j_call: TRBJ1-2
clone_size: .
v_call: TRBV7-6
d_call: TRBD1
cdr3_aa: CASSFTMTGSYGYTF

j_call: TRBJ1-6
clone_size: .
v_call: TRBV10-1
d_call: .
cdr3_aa: CASSLRPSSYNSPLHF

j_call: TRBJ2-7
clone_size: few
v_call: TRBV5-1
d_call: .
cdr3_aa: CASSLTGPNYEQYF

j_call: TRBJ1-2
clone_size: once
v_call: TRBV6-6
d_call: TRBD1
cdr3_aa: CASGTVDYGYTF

j_call: TRBJ1-1
clone_size: .
v_call: TRBV9
d_call: TRBD1
cdr3_aa: CARKQSGQGTMNTEAFF

j_call: TRBJ1-3
clone_size: .
v_call: TRBV18
d_call: .
cdr3_aa: CASSQGNTIYF

j_call: TRBJ2-3
clone_size: .
v_call: TRBV10-2
d_call: TRBD2
cdr3_aa: CASSGLAGGEQDTQYF

j_call: TRBJ1-1
clone_size: .
v_call: TRBV9
d_call: .
cdr3_aa: CASSPPQGFYTEAFF

j_call: TRBJ2-7
clone_size: .
v_call: TRBV5-1
d_call: TRBD1
cdr3_aa: CASSLGVGTGTSYEQYF

j_call: TRBJ2-3
clone_size: .
v_call: TRBV11-2
d_call: TRBD2
cdr3_aa: CASSPQLAGGTDTQYF

j_call: TRBJ1-3
clone_size: .
v_call: TRBV7-2
d_call: .
cdr3_aa: CASSPTTSGNTIYF

j_call: TRBJ1-3
clone_size: .
v_call: TRBV11-1
d_call: .
cdr3_aa: CASSLSLSGNTIYF

j_call: TRBJ2-3
clone_size: once
v_call: TRBV4-1
d_call: TRBD2
cdr3_aa: CASSQTLLDLAGAFWDTQYF

j_call: TRBJ2-2
clone_size: .
v_call: TRBV11-1
d_call: .
cdr3_aa: CASSLVEYGELFF

j_call: TRBJ2-5
clone_size: .
v_call: TRBV7-6
d_call: .
cdr3_aa: CASSLAWGSQETQYF

j_call: TRBJ1-3
clone_size: .
v_call: TRBV4-1
d_call: .
cdr3_aa: CASSQEPFSGNTIYF

j_call: TRBJ1-2
clone_size: .
v_call: TRBV2
d_call: TRBD1
cdr3_aa: CASSESRTGPYYGYTF

j_call: TRBJ1-6
clone_size: once
v_call: TRBV7-6
d_call: .
cdr3_aa: CASSLEGVGAPLHF

j_call: TRBJ2-5
clone_size: .
v_call: TRBV2
d_call: TRBD2
cdr3_aa: CASIPSERGWEETQYF

j_call: TRBJ1-5
clone_size: .
v_call: TRBV5-5
d_call: .
cdr3_aa: CASSLEWVSVNQPQHF

j_call: TRBJ1-1
clone_size: .
v_call: TRBV7-8
d_call: .
cdr3_aa: CASSLGPTANTEAFF

j_call: TRBJ1-2
clone_size: .
v_call: TRBV11-3
d_call: TRBD1
cdr3_aa: CASSLEGGQGHGYTF

j_call: TRBJ2-5
clone_size: .
v_call: TRBV10-2
d_call: .
cdr3_aa: CASSEYLRGSEETQYF

j_call: TRBJ2-1
clone_size: .
v_call: TRBV7-3
d_call: .
cdr3_aa: CASSFGNEQFF

j_call: TRBJ1-1
clone_size: .
v_call: TRBV7-9
d_call: .
cdr3_aa: CASTDTEAFF

j_call: TRBJ2-1
clone_size: .
v_call: TRBV4-1
d_call: TRBD1
cdr3_aa: CASTQIDRGTDNEQFF

j_call: TRBJ2-3
clone_size: .
v_call: TRBV4-1
d_call: .
cdr3_aa: CASSPSWDTQYF

j_call: TRBJ2-7
clone_size: once
v_call: TRBV19
d_call: TRBD2
cdr3_aa: CASSALAGQSYEQYF

j_call: TRBJ1-5
clone_size: .
v_call: TRBV10-2
d_call: .
cdr3_aa: CASIGGYNQPQHF

j_call: TRBJ2-7
clone_size: .
v_call: TRBV6-5
d_call: TRBD1
cdr3_aa: CASTTGTGALWEYF

j_call: TRBJ1-5
clone_size: .
v_call: TRBV19
d_call: .
cdr3_aa: CASSIIHVNQPQHF

j_call: TRBJ1-5
clone_size: .
v_call: TRBV6-6
d_call: .
cdr3_aa: CASKDSYNQPQHF

j_call: TRBJ1-2
clone_size: .
v_call: TRBV19
d_call: .
cdr3_aa: CASSWSGGLDYGYTF

j_call: TRBJ2-7
clone_size: .
v_call: TRBV7-9
d_call: .
cdr3_aa: CASSDGQEGYEQYF

j_call: TRBJ1-1
clone_size: .
v_call: TRBV19
d_call: TRBD1
cdr3_aa: CASSRTGNTEAFF

j_call: TRBJ1-1
clone_size: .
v_call: TRBV4-3
d_call: TRBD1
cdr3_aa: CASSQAEYRGPNTEAFF

j_call: TRBJ2-7
clone_size: .
v_call: TRBV10-3
d_call: .
cdr3_aa: CAISKGGEQYF

j_call: TRBJ1-2
clone_size: .
v_call: TRBV7-6
d_call: .
cdr3_aa: CASSLERYYGYTF

j_call: TRBJ1-6
clone_size: .
v_call: TRBV6-5
d_call: .
cdr3_aa: CASIPYISANSPLHF

j_call: TRBJ2-7
clone_size: .
v_call: TRBV25-1
d_call: TRBD1
cdr3_aa: CASSGLGQYYEQYF

j_call: TRBJ2-1
clone_size: .
v_call: TRBV5-6
d_call: TRBD2
cdr3_aa: CASSWWTSGGEQFF

j_call: TRBJ2-6
clone_size: .
v_call: TRBV29-1
d_call: .
cdr3_aa: CSVTDPPGANVLTF